This TCR beta chain was profiled in a study of graft-versus-host responses after intestinal transplantation. To note about this clone: Its antigen remains unidentified.

The method was immunoSEQ multiplex PCR; TCRdb's version includes in-frame clones alone and lacks a portion of them. The repertoire has about 81,000 clones, more than 85% of them found once; the top ten carry just under 0.35%. V was cut by 8 bases and J by 2 bases, with 16 bases left in between. The CDR3 runs to 15 residues. Germline assignment: CDR1 MNHNS and CDR2 SASEGT. General study points: Researchers found GvH clones in recipient marrow, and some showed up first in ileum or blood. Maximum circulating GvH clone levels tracked with early post-transplant HvG decreases.

Sequenced here: unstimulated CD4+ T cells sorted from spleen or lymph node cells, sampled before transplant. This chain uses TRBV6-1 with TRBJ1-5, with a tentative D call TRBD1 (5 bases). The receptor was isolated from a human donor who was the organ donor for an intestinal transplant. The CDR3 reads CASGGWGMGNQPQHF. The CDR3 region has the DNA TGTGCCAGCGGGGGGTGGGGGATGGGCAATCAGCCCCAGCATTTT.